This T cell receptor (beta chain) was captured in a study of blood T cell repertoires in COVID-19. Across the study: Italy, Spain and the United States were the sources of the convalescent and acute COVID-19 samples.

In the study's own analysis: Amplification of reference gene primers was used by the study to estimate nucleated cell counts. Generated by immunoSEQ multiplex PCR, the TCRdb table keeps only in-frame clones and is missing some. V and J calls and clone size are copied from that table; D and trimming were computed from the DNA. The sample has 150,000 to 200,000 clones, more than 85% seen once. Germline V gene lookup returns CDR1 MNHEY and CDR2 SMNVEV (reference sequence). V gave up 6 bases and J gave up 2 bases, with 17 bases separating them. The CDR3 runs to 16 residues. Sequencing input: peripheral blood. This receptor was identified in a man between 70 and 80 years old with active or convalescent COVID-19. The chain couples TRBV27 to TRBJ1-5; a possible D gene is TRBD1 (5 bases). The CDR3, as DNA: TGTGCCAGCAGCCTAGCGGCGCTAGGGGGCAATCAGCCCCAGCATTTT. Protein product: CASSLAALGGNQPQHF.